This is a list of T cell receptor beta chains from one sample in a study of radiotherapy plus CTLA-4 blockade in lung cancer. Some clones are missing from TCRdb's copy, which holds only in-frame ones; the method was immunoSEQ multiplex PCR. The sample records tens of thousands of clones, about two thirds being singletons. Source: peripheral blood, taken from a patient treated with radiotherapy plus ipilimumab. Source of these receptors: a human donor with non-small cell lung cancer who had stable disease on radiotherapy plus ipilimumab. CDR3s include the opening cysteine and the closing phenylalanine or tryptophan. The D gene is left open where the match is weak. Some rows mark clone size as missing; the rest say once, few, many or name a class of expanded clone.

cdr3_aa,cdr3_nt,j_call,d_call,clone_size,v_call
CAWSPRTEAFF,TGTGCCTGGAGTCCACGGACTGAAGCTTTCTTT,TRBJ1-1,NA,NA,TRBV30
CASSFNVLTGGNQPQHF,TGTGCCAGCAGCTTCAACGTGCTCACAGGGGGCAATCAGCCCCAGCATTTT,TRBJ1-5,TRBD1,NA,TRBV2
CASSDLGQREYEQYF,TGCGCCAGCAGCGATCTGGGACAGAGGGAATACGAGCAGTACTTC,TRBJ2-7,TRBD1,NA,TRBV5-1
CAWRPGQGWGEKLFF,TGTGCCTGGAGACCGGGACAGGGCTGGGGTGAAAAACTGTTTTTT,TRBJ1-4,TRBD1,once,TRBV30
CASTRGTGPYNSPLHF,TGTGCCAGCACCAGAGGGACAGGCCCCTATAATTCACCCCTCCACTTT,TRBJ1-6,TRBD1,NA,TRBV27
CSVDEGTTGNTIYF,TGCAGCGTTGACGAGGGTACTACTGGAAACACCATATATTTT,TRBJ1-3,NA,once,TRBV29-1
CASSASGTQAYDNSPLHF,TGTGCCAGCAGTGCGTCCGGGACTCAAGCCTACGATAATTCACCCCTCCACTTT,TRBJ1-6,NA,many,TRBV9
CAINPGHNNSPLHF,TGTGCCATCAACCCGGGACACAATAATTCACCCCTCCACTTT,TRBJ1-6,NA,NA,TRBV10-3
CASSLGQPFPNYGYTF,TGTGCCAGCAGCTTGGGACAGCCTTTCCCTAACTATGGCTACACCTTC,TRBJ1-2,NA,NA,TRBV5-6
CATSSARTDNQPQHF,TGTGCCACCAGCAGTGCAAGGACAGACAATCAGCCCCAGCATTTT,TRBJ1-5,NA,NA,TRBV15
CASSVSILSYNSPLHF,TGTGCCAGCAGTGTATCCATACTATCCTATAATTCACCCCTCCACTTT,TRBJ1-6,NA,few,TRBV6-1
CASSPLGGAETQYF,TGTGCCAGCAGCCCTCTCGGGGGAGCAGAGACCCAGTACTTC,TRBJ2-5,NA,NA,TRBV7-7
CASSVVSTDTQYF,TGTGCCAGCAGCGTAGTGTCGACAGATACGCAGTATTTT,TRBJ2-3,NA,NA,TRBV9
CASSLVAGWSTDTQYF,TGTGCCAGCAGCTTAGTAGCGGGGTGGAGCACAGATACGCAGTATTTT,TRBJ2-3,TRBD2,NA,TRBV7-2
CASSLEGRGGYTF,TGTGCCAGCAGCTTGGAAGGTCGGGGAGGGTACACCTTC,TRBJ1-2,NA,NA,TRBV5-6
CASSLGGERGPIGYGYTF,TGTGCCAGCTCACTCGGAGGGGAAAGGGGGCCCATTGGATATGGCTACACCTTC,TRBJ1-2,TRBD1,NA,TRBV18
CATQKGQGAYGNTIYF,TGCGCCACCCAGAAAGGGCAGGGGGCTTACGGAAACACCATATATTTT,TRBJ1-3,TRBD1,NA,TRBV10-2
CSVTPGIGQPQHF,TGCAGCGTCACTCCGGGGATAGGTCAGCCCCAGCATTTT,TRBJ1-5,NA,once,TRBV29-1
CASSLTGGRAEAFF,TGTGCCAGCAGCTTAACAGGGGGAAGGGCTGAAGCTTTCTTT,TRBJ1-1,TRBD1,NA,TRBV7-9
CASGLAGGNNEQFF,TGTGCTAGTGGTCTAGCGGGGGGGAACAATGAGCAGTTCTTC,TRBJ2-1,TRBD2,NA,TRBV12-5
CAWTPDRGSYNEQFF,TGTGCCTGGACCCCGGACAGGGGCTCCTACAATGAGCAGTTCTTC,TRBJ2-1,TRBD1,NA,TRBV30
CASSLVQGHYGYTF,TGTGCCAGCAGCCTTGTACAGGGGCACTATGGCTACACCTTC,TRBJ1-2,TRBD1,few,TRBV7-2
CASSLSQVGRTQYF,TGTGCCAGCAGTTTATCCCAGGTCGGCCGGACCCAGTACTTC,TRBJ2-5,NA,NA,TRBV27
CASRPTLTSAQETQYF,TGTGCCAGCAGACCTACTCTGACTAGCGCCCAAGAGACCCAGTACTTC,TRBJ2-5,TRBD2,NA,TRBV27
CASSPGRAGGRGELFF,TGTGCCAGTAGTCCCGGCCGGGCAGGGGGCAGGGGGGAGCTGTTTTTT,TRBJ2-2,TRBD1,NA,TRBV19
CASMFGGDMNTEAFF,TGTGCCAGCATGTTCGGGGGAGACATGAACACTGAAGCTTTCTTT,TRBJ1-1,NA,few,TRBV25-1
CASRKPGSFYEQYF,TGTGCCAGCAGAAAGCCGGGGTCTTTCTACGAGCAGTACTTC,TRBJ2-7,NA,NA,TRBV2
CASSKAPGTGWGLEQYF,TGTGCCAGCAGCAAAGCGCCAGGGACAGGTTGGGGTCTTGAGCAGTACTTC,TRBJ2-7,NA,NA,TRBV21-1
CASSLGGANEQYF,TGTGCCAGCAGCTTGGGCGGAGCCAACGAGCAGTACTTC,TRBJ2-7,NA,few,TRBV5-6
CASSPSWRWGGVGSPLHF,TGTGCCAGCAGCCCATCATGGCGGTGGGGAGGGGTGGGTTCACCCCTCCACTTT,TRBJ1-6,NA,NA,TRBV7-9
CASSQVGLAGTDTQYF,TGCGCCAGCAGCCAAGTAGGACTAGCGGGCACAGATACGCAGTATTTT,TRBJ2-3,TRBD2,NA,TRBV4-1
CASSLGGQSSLGYTF,TGTGCCAGCAGCTTAGGAGGACAATCCTCCCTCGGCTACACCTTC,TRBJ1-2,NA,NA,TRBV7-2
CASSQHTSGNYGYTF,TGTGCCAGCTCACAACATACTTCGGGAAACTATGGCTACACCTTC,TRBJ1-2,NA,NA,TRBV18
CASSPQSIAQGGNTEAFF,TGTGCCAGCTCACCCCAATCGATAGCACAGGGGGGAAACACTGAAGCTTTCTTT,TRBJ1-1,TRBD1,once,TRBV18
CASMENRATEAFF,TGTGCCAGCATGGAGAACAGGGCCACTGAAGCTTTCTTT,TRBJ1-1,NA,NA,TRBV5-6
CASSLEAARSYEQYF,TGTGCCAGCAGCTTAGAGGCGGCGAGGTCCTACGAGCAGTACTTC,TRBJ2-7,NA,NA,TRBV7-6
CASGGTTNEKLFF,TGCGCCAGTGGCGGAACAACTAATGAAAAACTGTTTTTT,TRBJ1-4,NA,NA,TRBV10-2
CASSSMTGPGNTIYF,TGCGCCAGCAGCTCGATGACAGGTCCTGGAAACACCATATATTTT,TRBJ1-3,NA,NA,TRBV5-1
CASSLAGTVTNGELFF,TGTGCCAGCAGTTTGGCCGGGACAGTAACGAACGGGGAGCTGTTTTTT,TRBJ2-2,TRBD1,NA,TRBV27
CASSLVWGGDNEQFF,TGTGCCAGCAGCTTGGTGTGGGGGGGCGACAATGAGCAGTTCTTC,TRBJ2-1,NA,NA,TRBV5-4
CASSRGEGSYNSPLHF,TGCGCCAGCAGCCGGGGAGAGGGCTCCTATAATTCACCCCTCCACTTT,TRBJ1-6,NA,few,TRBV4-1
CAWSVRGGGQPQHF,TGTGCCTGGAGTGTACGGGGGGGCGGTCAGCCCCAGCATTTT,TRBJ1-5,NA,few,TRBV30
CASSHGQLVYGYTF,TGTGCCAGCAGCCACGGACAGTTAGTCTATGGCTACACCTTC,TRBJ1-2,NA,NA,TRBV14
CASSATGYGYTF,TGTGCCAGCAGTGCTACGGGGTATGGCTACACCTTC,TRBJ1-2,NA,NA,TRBV6-4
CASSFRGDTGELFF,TGTGCCAGCAGCTTTCGCGGGGACACCGGGGAGCTGTTTTTT,TRBJ2-2,NA,NA,TRBV11-3
CASSQDQPGTGVGYTF,TGTGCCAGCAGTCAAGACCAACCCGGGACAGGGGTCGGCTACACCTTC,TRBJ1-2,TRBD1,NA,TRBV2
CASSYRGLRTEAFF,TGTGCCAGCAGCTACAGGGGCCTCAGGACTGAAGCTTTCTTT,TRBJ1-1,TRBD1,once,TRBV7-8
CASSDSGDQPQHF,TGTGCCAGCAGTGACTCAGGGGATCAGCCCCAGCATTTT,TRBJ1-5,NA,once,TRBV6-4
CAISVRGDTGELFF,TGTGCCATCAGTGTTAGGGGCGACACCGGGGAGCTGTTTTTT,TRBJ2-2,NA,NA,TRBV10-3
CASSGQMGNQPQHF,TGTGCCAGCAGCGGACAGATGGGCAATCAGCCCCAGCATTTT,TRBJ1-5,NA,few,TRBV2
CASSQDPRADTQYF,TGTGCCAGCAGCCAAGATCCCCGAGCAGATACGCAGTATTTT,TRBJ2-3,NA,few,TRBV4-2